This passage covers 22 T cell receptor beta chains from one sample sequenced in a study of blood T cell repertoires in COVID-19. Some clones are missing from TCRdb's copy, which holds only in-frame ones; the method was immunoSEQ multiplex PCR. The sample contains about 300,000 clones, about 87% of which appear only once. Sequenced: peripheral blood. The receptor source for this set is a woman aged 25 to 39 who had recovered from COVID-19.

The chain joins TRBV7-2 to TRBJ1-2; a weak D match, TRBD1 (6 bases). The germline gives CDR1 SGHTA, CDR2 FQGNSA. Trimming took off 2 bases at V and 0 bases at J, with 10 bases between the two ends. The CDR3 sequence is 15 residues long. The CDR3 region is CASSLTYRANYGYTF. The CDR3 bases are TGTGCCAGCAGCTTAACCTACAGGGCTAACTATGGCTACACCTTC.

The V gene is TRBV3-1 (or the pseudogene TRBV3-2), the J gene TRBJ1-2; 8 nucleotides align to TRBD1. V shed 1 base and J 6 bases; nucleotides not matched to a gene: 7. CDR3 length: 15 residues. From germline, CDR1 is LGHDT and CDR2 YNNKEL (reference sequence). The CDR3 spells CASSQAPGQVHGYTF. The CDR3 region has the DNA TGTGCCAGCAGCCAAGCACCGGGACAGGTTCATGGCTACACCTTC.

In DNA, the CDR3 is TGTGCCAGCAGTGACGTCCTTATCCCCACTCTCGGAGCTGGCTACACCTTC. This codes for CASSDVLIPTLGAGYTF. The chain couples TRBV6-1 to TRBJ1-2; D is undetermined. In germline, CDR1 is MNHNS, CDR2 SASEGT. The CDR3 consists of 17 residues. V gave up 3 bases and J gave up 7 bases, with 24 bases separating them.

In this sample, this clone turned up a few times. J is TRBJ1-2 and V is TRBV10-2; 8 bases align to TRBD1. Per germline, CDR1 WSHSY and CDR2 SAAADI. V gave up 0 bases and J gave up 2 bases; unmatched junction bases: 5. This CDR3 is built from 16 residues. CDR3 nucleotides: TGCGCCAGCAGTGAGTCGATCAGGACAGGGAACTATGGCTACACCTTC. Translation: CASSESIRTGNYGYTF.

This chain connects TRBV20-1 to TRBJ2-1; D unclear. CDR1 is DFQATT, CDR2 SNEGSKA, per germline (reference sequence). There are 11 residues in the CDR3. The V gene lost 3 bases and the J gene lost 10 bases, with 10 bases spanning the gap. For the CDR3, the DNA is TGCAGTGCTAGTGGCGTGTACGAGCAGTTCTTC. It encodes CSASGVYEQFF.

The chain employs TRBV2 and TRBJ1-1; unclear D gene. CDR1 and CDR2 (germline): SNHLY, FYNNEI. V gave up 4 bases and J gave up 0 bases, with 6 bases separating them. The CDR3 loop spans 13 amino acids. CDR3 sequence: CASSGEMNTEAFF. The CDR3 region has the DNA TGTGCCAGCAGTGGTGAGATGAACACTGAAGCTTTCTTT.

This rearrangement joins TRBV7-9 to TRBJ2-3; a weak D match, TRBD1 (6 bases). V dropped 2 bases and J dropped 5 bases, with 14 bases sitting between them. The CDR3 spans 15 residues. Germline CDR1 and CDR2: SEHNR and FQNEAQ (reference sequence). CDR3 protein: CASSLLQSGVDTQYF. The CDR3 bases are TGTGCCAGCAGCTTACTTCAGTCAGGGGTAGATACGCAGTATTTT. Full variable domain (remainder filled in from reference TRBV7-9 and TRBJ2-3): DTGVSQNPRHKITKRGQNVTFRCDPISEHNRLYWYRQTLGQGPEFLTYFQNEAQLEKSRLLSDRFSAERPKGSFSTLEIQRTEQGDSAMYLCASSLLQSGVDTQYFGPGTRLTVL.

This sequence joins TRBV6-2 or TRBV6-3 and TRBJ1-1; D is possibly TRBD1 (5 bases). The CDR3 covers 13 residues. Trimming shortened V by 5 bases and J by 4 bases, and 11 bases separated the two germline ends. Germline V gene data show CDR1 as MNHEY and CDR2 as SVGEGT. CDR3 bases: TGTGCCAGCAGTGGGACGGGGGGCACTGAAGCTTTCTTT. Translating gives CASSGTGGTEAFF.

The V gene is TRBV3-1 (or the pseudogene TRBV3-2), the J gene TRBJ1-5; D gene uncertain. CDR1 LGHDT and CDR2 YNNKEL come from the germline V gene (reference sequence). The CDR3 consists of 17 residues. V shed 0 bases and J shed 7 bases, with 19 bases lying between them. The CDR3 here is CASSQDHPGLTGQPQHF. CDR3 in DNA: TGTGCCAGCAGCCAAGATCATCCGGGTTTGACCGGCCAGCCCCAGCATTTT.

The V and J genes are TRBV20-1 and TRBJ1-2; 7 bases line up with TRBD1. The CDR3 length is 14 residues. The V gene's germline CDR1 is DFQATT and CDR2 SNEGSKA (reference sequence). The ends lost 3 bases at V and 2 bases at J; junction bases unmatched: 6. Here the CDR3 reads CSASLRDRNYGYTF. The CDR3 DNA reads TGCAGTGCTAGTCTCCGGGACAGAAACTATGGCTACACCTTC.

This chain connects TRBV7-9 to TRBJ1-2; 7 nucleotides match TRBD1. With V trimmed by 0 bases and J by 9 bases, 10 bases remained unmatched. Per germline, CDR1 SEHNR and CDR2 FQNEAQ (reference sequence). The CDR3 extends over 15 amino acids. The CDR3 loop is CASSLAQSGTASYTF. CDR3 DNA sequence: TGTGCCAGCAGCTTAGCCCAGTCCGGGACAGCCAGCTACACCTTC.

CDR3: CASSQVGGEQYF. Written as DNA, the CDR3 is TGCGCCAGCAGCCAAGTAGGGGGCGAGCAGTACTTC. The chain recombines TRBV4-1 with TRBJ2-7, with a possible D match to TRBD1 (6 bases). The V end lost 1 base, the J end lost 6 bases, and 7 bases lay between the germline ends. Germline V gene sequence: CDR1 MGHRA, CDR2 YSYEKL. The CDR3 loop spans 12 amino acids.

The chain carries TRBV30 and TRBJ2-1; 12 bases line up with TRBD2. With 2 bases clipped from V and 10 bases from J, the junction kept 3 bases outside the gene matches. Germline CDR1 reads GTSNPN; CDR2 reads SVGIG (reference sequence). This CDR3 has 13 residues. CDR3 residues: CAWSRGTSGEQFF. As DNA, the CDR3 is TGTGCCTGGAGTCGAGGGACTAGCGGGGAGCAGTTCTTC.

V and J are TRBV7-2 and TRBJ2-3; TRBD2 might be the D (6 bases). Trimming left V 5 bases short and J 6 bases short, with 15 bases between. Germline V lookup: CDR1 SGHTA, CDR2 FQGNSA. The CDR3 extends over 14 amino acids. The CDR3 here is CASSLLGGSDTQYF. The CDR3 nucleotides read TGTGCCAGCAGCCTCCTGGGGGGTTCCGATACGCAGTATTTT. Full variable domain (missing parts from reference TRBV7-2 and TRBJ2-3): GAGVSQSPSNKVTEKGKDVELRCDPISGHTALYWYRQSLGQGLEFLIYFQGNSAPDKSGLPSDRFSAERTGGSVSTLTIQRTQQEDSAVYLCASSLLGGSDTQYFGPGTRLTVL.

This clone was recorded at least ten times. The chain links TRBV3-1 (or the pseudogene TRBV3-2) to TRBJ1-5; D gene ambiguous. This CDR3 is built from 15 residues. V was trimmed by 3 bases and J by 5 bases, leaving 14 bases between them. Germline CDR1 LGHDT, CDR2 YNNKEL (reference sequence). CDR3 bases: TGTGCCAGCAGCCAGGCAGGCTCTGACGATCAGCCCCAGCATTTT. It yields the protein CASSQAGSDDQPQHF.

This clone was seen only a few times. The V and J genes are TRBV6-2 or TRBV6-3 and TRBJ2-6; weak D call: TRBD2 (5 bases). Germline V gives CDR1 MNHEY, CDR2 SVGEGT. The CDR3 extends over 16 amino acids. V was pared by 5 bases and J by 2 bases, with 13 bases between. The CDR3 DNA reads TGTGCCAGCAGTCCCGGGGATAGGGCTGGGGCCAACGTCCTGACTTTC. Encoded protein: CASSPGDRAGANVLTF.

V gene TRBV19 combines with J gene TRBJ2-7; 7 bases match TRBD1. CDR3 length: 15 residues. V shed 3 bases and J 5 bases; nucleotides not matched to a gene: 10. From germline, CDR1 is LNHDA and CDR2 SQIVND (reference sequence). This chain's CDR3 is CASSMAQGVSDEQYF. In DNA form, the CDR3 reads TGTGCCAGTAGTATGGCCCAGGGGGTAAGCGACGAGCAGTACTTC.

This clone occurred a few times. The genes are TRBV6-5 and TRBJ2-7, with D possibly TRBD1 on 7 matching bases. CDR1 is MNHEY and CDR2 is SVGAGI in the germline V gene. This CDR3 is 14 amino acids long. V lost 6 bases and J lost 2, with 14 bases in between. The CDR3 coding sequence is TGTGCCAGCAGACTCAGGGGGGACACCTACGAGCAGTACTTC. Translating gives CASRLRGDTYEQYF.

The chain carries TRBV15 and TRBJ2-7; 8 bases map to TRBD1. V shed 0 bases and J 2 bases; nucleotides not matched to a gene: 6. Germline lookup yields CDR1 LNHNV and CDR2 YYDKDF (reference sequence). The CDR3 sequence is 16 residues long. DNA for the CDR3: TGTGCCACCAGCAGAGATGGACAGGGAAATACCTACGAGCAGTACTTC. Its translation is CATSRDGQGNTYEQYF.

CDR3 in amino acids: CASSLGPGTGGGGYTF. The CDR3 DNA is TGTGCCAGCAGCTTAGGACCTGGGACAGGGGGTGGTGGCTACACCTTC. The chain employs TRBV7-9 and TRBJ1-2; 11 bases map to TRBD1. The germline V gene encodes CDR1 SEHNR and CDR2 FQNEAQ (reference sequence). After removal of 1 base from V and 7 bases from J, the junction contained 8 bases not matched to a gene. This CDR3 region has 16 residues.

The chain links TRBV10-3 to TRBJ2-2; TRBD1 matches 10 bases. This CDR3 comprises 17 residues. Trimming at V came to 3 bases and at J to 4 bases, leaving 8 bases not matched to a gene. Germline V gene lookup returns CDR1 ENHRY and CDR2 SYGVKD. The CDR3: CAISEKLGQGFTGELFF. CDR3 sequence (DNA): TGTGCCATCAGTGAAAAGCTGGGACAGGGGTTCACCGGGGAGCTGTTTTTT.

In this sample, this clone turned up once. The chain couples TRBV7-9 to TRBJ1-6, with a weak D call TRBD1 (5 bases). The CDR3 is made up of 15 amino acids. Trimming removed 1 base at V and 9 bases at J, with 13 bases between. The V gene's germline CDR1 is SEHNR and CDR2 FQNEAQ (reference sequence). This chain's CDR3 is CASSLGRGGGSPLHF. The CDR3 DNA reads as TGTGCCAGCAGCTTAGGTCGGGGGGGAGGTTCACCCCTCCACTTT.